Listed below are T cell receptor beta chains from one sample, sequenced in a study of Ad26.COV2.S vaccination and SARS-CoV-2 variants. Produced via immunoSEQ multiplex PCR; TCRdb's table is partial and in-frame only. This sample has 350,000 to 400,000 clones, with 70% to 90% found just once. Source: peripheral blood, taken in a trial of Ad26.COV2.S vaccine versus placebo. The source of these receptors is a person aged 18-65 years who received the Ad26.COV2.S COVID-19 vaccine or a placebo. The CDR3 runs from the conserved cysteine through the conserved F or W.

V	J	CDR3
TRBV10-1	TRBJ2-7	CASSAGTATYEQYF
TRBV6-6	TRBJ1-3	CASSQDTSSGNTIYF
TRBV5-1	TRBJ2-3	CASGGGAGTDTQYF
TRBV5-6	TRBJ2-5	CASSTGLGRTQYF
TRBV4-3	TRBJ2-6	CASSQTGTAFSGANVLTF
TRBV5-4	TRBJ1-3	CASSSQGFGTIYF
TRBV29-1	TRBJ2-1	CSVRTSGGDISYNEQFF
TRBV2	TRBJ2-3	CASSYGQGPTDTQYF
TRBV18	TRBJ1-4	CASSSLGGGVEKLFF
TRBV27	TRBJ2-2	CASSFYTGELFF
TRBV7-2	TRBJ1-2	CASSFGGFYGYTF
TRBV29-1	TRBJ2-1	CSVWGQGDNEQFF
TRBV18	TRBJ2-1	CASSGGVGSNEQFF
TRBV6-2/TRBV6-3	TRBJ2-1	CASSPKGIQQFF
TRBV11-1	TRBJ1-2	CASSLAWSETGWVYGYTF
TRBV5-1	TRBJ2-7	CASSLRTPPSSYEQYF
TRBV18	TRBJ2-7	CASSPLILGQGSYEQYF
TRBV18	TRBJ2-6	CASSPTSGANVLTF
TRBV6-5	TRBJ1-2	CASSPTDLRGYTF
TRBV27	TRBJ1-6	CASSFYNSPLHF
TRBV7-9	TRBJ1-1	CASSVGSLNTEAFF
TRBV12-3/TRBV12-4	TRBJ1-3	CASRLQGNTIYF
TRBV30	TRBJ2-3	CAWRQAGGTDTQYF
TRBV6-5	TRBJ2-7	CASSFPGERGEQYF
TRBV5-6	TRBJ1-2	CASSSPGTGMYGYTF
TRBV3-1/TRBV3-2	TRBJ1-1	CASSQDRGANTEAFF
TRBV11-2	TRBJ2-5	CASSLELAGYQETQYF
TRBV6-4	TRBJ1-1	CASSGQARQRDKEWDTEAFF
TRBV30	TRBJ1-2	CAWSVRAVGRGYGYTF
TRBV21-1	TRBJ1-5	CASKELASNQPQHF
TRBV5-4	TRBJ1-2	CASSLGTGGGYGYTF
TRBV27	TRBJ1-5	CASSLSGYSNQPQHF
TRBV2	TRBJ2-2	CASSSHSDTGELFF
TRBV5-1	TRBJ2-2	CASSYGGTTNTGELFF
TRBV19	TRBJ1-6	CASSIDRGEVRNSPLHF
TRBV3-1/TRBV3-2	TRBJ1-2	CASSQLSSGYTF
TRBV5-4	TRBJ2-7	CASSPSLAGGRYEQYF
TRBV30	TRBJ2-2	CAWSVHSSGGLYAGELFF
TRBV4-1	TRBJ2-1	CASSQEELGSYNEQFF
TRBV25-1	TRBJ1-4	CASSEPALTNEKLFF
TRBV3-1/TRBV3-2	TRBJ2-4	CASSRWTGENIQYF
TRBV6-5	TRBJ2-3	CASRVAVTDTQYF